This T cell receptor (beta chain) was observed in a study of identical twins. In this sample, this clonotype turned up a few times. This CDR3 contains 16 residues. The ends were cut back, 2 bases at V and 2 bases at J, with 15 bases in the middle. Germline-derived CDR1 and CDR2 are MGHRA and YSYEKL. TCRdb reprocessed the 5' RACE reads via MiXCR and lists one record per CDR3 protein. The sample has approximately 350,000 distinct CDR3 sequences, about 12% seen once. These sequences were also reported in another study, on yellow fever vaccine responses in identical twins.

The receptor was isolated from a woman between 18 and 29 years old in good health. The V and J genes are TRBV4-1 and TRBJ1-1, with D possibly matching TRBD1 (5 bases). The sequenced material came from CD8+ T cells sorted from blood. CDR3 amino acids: CASSQKAGTANTEAFF. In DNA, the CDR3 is TGCGCCAGCAGCCAAAAAGCCGGGACGGCAAACACTGAAGCTTTCTTT.